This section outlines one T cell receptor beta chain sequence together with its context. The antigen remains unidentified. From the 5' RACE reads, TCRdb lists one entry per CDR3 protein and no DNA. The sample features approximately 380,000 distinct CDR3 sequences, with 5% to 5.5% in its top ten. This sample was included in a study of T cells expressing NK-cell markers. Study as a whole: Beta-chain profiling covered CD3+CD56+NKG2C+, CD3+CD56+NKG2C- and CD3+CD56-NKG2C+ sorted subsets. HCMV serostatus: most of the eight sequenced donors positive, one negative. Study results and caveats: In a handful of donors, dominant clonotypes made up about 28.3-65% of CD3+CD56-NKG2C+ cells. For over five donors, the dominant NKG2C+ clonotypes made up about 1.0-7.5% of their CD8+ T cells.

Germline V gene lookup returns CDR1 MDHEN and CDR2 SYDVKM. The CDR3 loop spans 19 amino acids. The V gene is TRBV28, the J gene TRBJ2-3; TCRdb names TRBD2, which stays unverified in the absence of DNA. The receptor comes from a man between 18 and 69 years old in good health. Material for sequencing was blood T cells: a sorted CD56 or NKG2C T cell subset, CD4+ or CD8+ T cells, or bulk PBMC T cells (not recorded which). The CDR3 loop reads CASRRGAPGLAASTDTQYF.